What follows are 30 T cell receptor beta chains derived from one specimen sequenced in a study of blood T cell repertoires in COVID-19. TCRdb's table, derived via immunoSEQ multiplex PCR, lists solely in-frame clones and lacks some. The sample yields about 97,000 clones, about nine tenths seen once. Sequences were obtained from peripheral blood. The receptors originated from a woman aged 45 to 65 with COVID-19, enrolled during active disease.

V and J are TRBV27 and TRBJ2-2, with D tentatively TRBD2 (6 bases). The V gene's germline CDR1 is MNHEY and CDR2 SMNVEV (reference sequence). Deletions cut 2 bases from V and 5 bases from J, with 6 bases between. There are 13 residues in the CDR3. DNA for the CDR3: TGTGCCAGCAGTTTAGGAGGGACCGGGGAGCTGTTTTTT. Protein product: CASSLGGTGELFF.

The J gene is TRBJ2-1, the V gene TRBV28; 9 nucleotides match TRBD1. The CDR3 length is 14 residues. Germline CDR1 reads MDHEN; CDR2 reads SYDVKM. J was trimmed by 12 bases and V by 5 bases; bases with no gene match: 11. CDR3 DNA sequence: TGTGCCAGCAGTCCGGGACAGGGTAATAGGATGCAGTTCTTC. Its translation: CASSPGQGNRMQFF.

There are a few counts of this clone. V gene TRBV5-1 combines with J gene TRBJ1-6, with 7 positions matching TRBD1. The CDR3 contains 17 residues. Unmatched junction bases numbered 6, after V lost 3 bases and J lost 0 bases. Looked up from germline, CDR1 is SGHRS and CDR2 is YFSETQ. This chain's CDR3 is CASSYSGGSSYNSPLHF. The CDR3 DNA sequence: TGCGCCAGCAGCTACTCAGGGGGAAGCTCCTATAATTCACCCCTCCACTTT.

The rearrangement links TRBV27 to TRBJ2-7, with 12 bases aligning to TRBD1. This CDR3 has 15 amino acids. Germline V gene lookup returns CDR1 MNHEY and CDR2 SMNVEV (reference sequence). Trimming removed 2 bases from V and 6 bases from J; junction bases left unmatched: 5. The CDR3 DNA sequence: TGTGCCAGCAGTTTAGCCGGGACAGGGGGCGTCGAGCAGTACGTC. This encodes CASSLAGTGGVEQYV.

This rearrangement joins TRBV9 to TRBJ1-1, with a possible D match to TRBD1 (5 bases). Germline V gives CDR1 SGDLS, CDR2 YYNGEE. The CDR3 extends over 15 amino acids. Trimming took off 4 bases at V and 4 bases at J, with 17 bases between the two ends. In DNA, the CDR3 is TGTGCCAGCAGCTCTCCTGGGGGGACCCGCACTGAAGCTTTCTTT. This gives the protein CASSSPGGTRTEAFF.

Written as DNA, the CDR3 is TGTGCCAGCAGCTCCCTGACAGGGGGCAAGTACGAGCAGTACTTC. This gives the protein CASSSLTGGKYEQYF. The chain couples TRBV5-4 to TRBJ2-7; 10 bases align to TRBD1. Trimming removed 3 bases from V and 4 bases from J; junction bases left unmatched: 7. Germline-derived CDR1 and CDR2 are SGHNT and YYREEE (reference sequence). The CDR3 spans 15 residues.

The CDR3 loop reads CASSFEETQYF. In DNA form, the CDR3 reads TGTGCCAGCTCGTTCGAAGAGACCCAGTACTTC. The chain joins TRBV18 to TRBJ2-5; D gene unclear. Trimming removed 6 bases from V and 3 bases from J, with 5 bases in between. The CDR3 runs to 11 residues. Germline values: CDR1 KGHSH, CDR2 LQKENI.

V and J are TRBV6-6 and TRBJ2-1; TRBD2 might be the D (6 bases). Per germline, CDR1 MNHNY and CDR2 SVGAGI (reference sequence). V was cut by 9 bases and J by 4 bases, with 10 bases left in between. There are 12 residues in the CDR3. Written as DNA, the CDR3 is TGTGCCAGTTCCGGGACTTACAATGAGCAGTTCTTC. Protein sequence: CASSGTYNEQFF.

This rearrangement joins TRBV11-2 to TRBJ1-1, with 8 nucleotides matching TRBD1. The CDR3 covers 14 residues. Trimming cost V 6 bases and J 5 bases; bases outside gene matches: 8. Germline V lookup: CDR1 SGHAT, CDR2 FQNNGV. This CDR3 reads CASSGTGGYTEAFF. CDR3 bases: TGTGCCAGCAGTGGTACAGGGGGGTATACTGAAGCTTTCTTT.

This chain joins TRBV6-5 and TRBJ2-2; D gene unclear. Deletions cut 2 bases from V and 1 base from J, with 8 bases between. Germline-derived CDR1 and CDR2 are MNHEY and SVGAGI. This CDR3 contains 15 residues. CDR3 coding DNA: TGTGCCAGCAGTTACGTCCCAGGGAACACCGGGGAGCTGTTTTTT. This encodes CASSYVPGNTGELFF.

The chain employs TRBV3-1 (or the pseudogene TRBV3-2) and TRBJ1-4, with D uncertain. With 6 bases removed from V and 5 bases from J, the gap between germline ends came to 4 bases. The V gene's germline CDR1 is LGHDT and CDR2 YNNKEL (reference sequence). The CDR3 is 11 residues long. The CDR3 region has the DNA TGTGCCAGCAGTGAGAATGAAAAACTGTTTTTT. Translation gives CASSENEKLFF.

The chain couples TRBV19 to TRBJ1-1, with a possible D match to TRBD1 (6 bases). In germline, CDR1 is LNHDA, CDR2 SQIVND (reference sequence). V was pared by 5 bases and J by 5 bases, with 9 bases between. The CDR3 is 12 residues long. CDR3 DNA sequence: TGTGCCAGTAGTCCAGGGGTAACTGAAGCTTTCTTT. Residues: CASSPGVTEAFF. Full variable domain (missing parts from reference TRBV19 and TRBJ1-1): DGGITQSPKYLFRKEGQNVTLSCEQNLNHDAMYWYRQDPGQGLRLIYYSQIVNDFQKGDIAEGYSVSREKKESFPLTVTSAQKNPTAFYLCASSPGVTEAFFGQGTRLTVV.

This sequence joins TRBV27 and TRBJ2-1; 10 nucleotides agree with TRBD2. This CDR3 is built from 17 residues. V lost 8 bases to trimming and J lost 7 bases; unmatched junction nucleotides: 17. In germline, CDR1 is MNHEY, CDR2 SMNVEV (reference sequence). The CDR3: CASSLEGPSGGINEQFF. The CDR3 coding sequence is TGTGCCAGCTCACTGGAGGGGCCTAGCGGGGGTATAAATGAGCAGTTCTTC.

V gene TRBV27 combines with J gene TRBJ1-2; TRBD1 agrees at 10 bases. V gave up 2 bases and J gave up 6 bases; unmatched junction bases: 0. The V gene's germline CDR1 is MNHEY and CDR2 SMNVEV (reference sequence). The CDR3 is 13 residues long. The chain's CDR3 is CASSLGTGDGYTF. In DNA, the CDR3 is TGTGCCAGCAGTTTAGGGACAGGGGATGGCTACACCTTC.

The rearrangement joins TRBV19 to TRBJ2-1; unclear D gene. Trimming stripped 7 bases from V and 4 bases from J, with 11 bases between. CDR3 length: 13 residues. CDR1 and CDR2 (germline): LNHDA, SQIVND (reference sequence). For the CDR3, the DNA is TGTGCCAGTACCCCCGATAGATACAATGAGCAGTTCTTC. This translates into CASTPDRYNEQFF.

The chain joins TRBV3-1 (or the pseudogene TRBV3-2) to TRBJ2-2; a possible D gene is TRBD1 (6 bases). Germline V gene sequence: CDR1 LGHDT, CDR2 YNNKEL (reference sequence). V lost 2 bases and J 1 base, leaving 11 bases between the germline ends. CDR3 size: 16 residues. CDR3 nucleotide sequence: TGTGCCAGCAGCCAATTTCTAGGGGGGAACACCGGGGAGCTGTTTTTT. It codes for CASSQFLGGNTGELFF.

The V gene is TRBV7-2, the J gene TRBJ2-7, with D possibly TRBD1 on 6 matching bases. V lost 5 bases and J lost 0, with 14 bases in between. The CDR3 has 15 residues. Germline loops: CDR1 SGHTA, CDR2 FQGNSA. This CDR3 reads CASSIRGASSYEQYF. For the CDR3, the DNA is TGTGCCAGCAGCATCAGGGGTGCCTCCTCCTACGAGCAGTACTTC.

V usage is TRBV20-1 and J usage is TRBJ1-4; TRBD1 aligns across 7 bases. Unmatched junction bases numbered 12, after V lost 3 bases and J lost 14 bases. The germline V gene has CDR1 DFQATT and CDR2 SNEGSKA (reference sequence). The CDR3 spans 13 residues. The DNA for the CDR3 is TGCAGTGCTAGTTCCCTACAGGGGTTTGATCTGTTTTTT. Protein sequence: CSASSLQGFDLFF.

The J gene is TRBJ2-7, the V gene TRBV6-1; the match to TRBD1 covers 9 bases. J gave up 4 bases and V 6 bases, and 10 bases lay outside the gene matches. Germline loops: CDR1 MNHNS, CDR2 SASEGT. This CDR3 region has 15 residues. In DNA, the CDR3 is TGTGCCAGCAGCTTCACTCAGGGACAGGGTTACGAGCAGTACTTC. Translation gives CASSFTQGQGYEQYF.

CDR3 DNA: TGTGCCAGCAGTCAACAGGGGCTTAACACCGGGGAGCTGTTTTTT. Translated: CASSQQGLNTGELFF. V and J are TRBV25-1 and TRBJ2-2, with TRBD1 identical over 7 bases. Germline V gives CDR1 MGHDK, CDR2 SYGVNS. After removal of 5 bases from V and 2 bases from J, the junction contained 5 bases not matched to a gene. This CDR3 contains 15 residues.

The J gene is TRBJ2-7, the V gene TRBV28; the match to TRBD2 covers 8 bases. Trimming took 5 bases from V and 2 from J; bases not matched to a gene: 8. Per the germline V gene, CDR1 is MDHEN and CDR2 is SYDVKM. CDR3 size: 15 residues. The chain's CDR3 is CASSPGRGAAYEQYF. CDR3 nucleotide sequence: TGTGCCAGCAGTCCGGGGCGGGGGGCAGCCTACGAGCAGTACTTC.

The genes are TRBV5-1 and TRBJ2-6; possibly TRBD1 for D (6 bases). The CDR3 is 15 amino acids. The germline V gene has CDR1 SGHRS and CDR2 YFSETQ. V lost 4 bases to trimming and J lost 4 bases, with 12 bases between them. This CDR3 is CASSGGTYGANVLTF. DNA for the CDR3: TGCGCCAGCAGCGGTGGGACATACGGGGCCAACGTCCTGACTTTC.

The chain recombines TRBV5-5 with TRBJ2-5, with 8 bases that match TRBD2. Germline trimming cut 2 bases from V and 2 bases from J; bases unmatched to any gene: 2. Germline lookup yields CDR1 SGHKS and CDR2 YYEKEE (reference sequence). This CDR3 comprises 14 residues. The CDR3: CASSFPGGQETQYF. The CDR3 nucleotides read TGTGCCAGCAGCTTCCCGGGAGGGCAAGAGACCCAGTACTTC.

This chain links TRBV24-1 with TRBJ2-7, with 7 bases lining up with TRBD1. Germline V gene data show CDR1 as KGHDR and CDR2 as SFDVKD. Losses at the gene ends were 7 bases for V and 3 bases for J; bases not matched to a gene: 2. The CDR3 covers 12 residues. Written as DNA, the CDR3 is TGTGCCACCAGCCCAGGGGGCTACGAGCAGTACTTC. Its protein product is CATSPGGYEQYF.

This clone was seen once. The chain employs TRBV19 and TRBJ2-2; tentatively, D is TRBD1 (5 bases). Germline V gene lookup returns CDR1 LNHDA and CDR2 SQIVND (reference sequence). Trimming left V 5 bases short and J 11 bases short, with 15 bases between. This CDR3 region has 13 residues. CDR3 sequence: CASSYQGSVELFF. In DNA form, the CDR3 reads TGTGCCAGTAGTTACCAGGGTTCTGTAGAGCTGTTTTTT. Looking up the rest from reference TRBV19 and TRBJ2-2 gives the full variable domain: DGGITQSPKYLFRKEGQNVTLSCEQNLNHDAMYWYRQDPGQGLRLIYYSQIVNDFQKGDIAEGYSVSREKKESFPLTVTSAQKNPTAFYLCASSYQGSVELFFGEGSRLTVL.

J is TRBJ2-3 and V is TRBV10-1; 11 nucleotides match TRBD2. In germline, CDR1 is WNHNN, CDR2 SYGVQD (reference sequence). V lost 3 bases to trimming and J lost 0 bases; unmatched junction nucleotides: 2. This CDR3 contains 16 residues. Here the CDR3 DNA reads TGCGCCAGCAGTGATCTAGCGGGGGGTAGCACAGATACGCAGTATTTT. Its translation is CASSDLAGGSTDTQYF.

The chain combines TRBV20-1 with TRBJ2-5; D is unresolved. CDR1 DFQATT and CDR2 SNEGSKA come from the germline V gene (reference sequence). The CDR3 runs to 11 residues. Trimming took 3 bases from V and 5 from J, leaving 7 bases between them. The CDR3, as DNA: TGCAGTGCTAGGCCGGAGGAGACCCAGTACTTC. Residues: CSARPEETQYF.

This clone was seen just once. The chain joins TRBV11-2 to TRBJ1-5, with a weak D call TRBD1 (5 bases). V was shortened by 5 bases and J by 2 bases, with 13 bases between the two germline ends. The CDR3 has 15 amino acids. Germline-derived CDR1 and CDR2 are SGHAT and FQNNGV. The CDR3 loop reads CASSLAGGGNQPQHF. The CDR3, as DNA: TGTGCCAGCAGCCTCGCCGGGGGGGGCAATCAGCCCCAGCATTTT.

The chain recombines TRBV6-6 with TRBJ2-2; TRBD2 might be the D (7 bases). Germline V gene lookup returns CDR1 MNHNY and CDR2 SVGAGI (reference sequence). The V and J ends lost 6 bases and 2 bases respectively, with 16 bases between them. The CDR3 sequence is 16 residues long. The CDR3 DNA sequence: TGTGCCAGCAGCGTCCCTCGGGGGGCAAACACCGGGGAGCTGTTTTTT. This translates into CASSVPRGANTGELFF.

V and J are TRBV18 and TRBJ2-3, with unresolved D. Looked up from germline, CDR1 is KGHSH and CDR2 is LQKENI. Trimming left V 0 bases short and J 4 bases short, with 5 bases between. The CDR3 totals 13 residues. This CDR3 is CASSPPQADTQYF. In nucleotides, the CDR3 is TGTGCCAGCTCACCACCCCAGGCAGATACGCAGTATTTT.